This T cell receptor beta chain derives from a study of shared clonotypes between healthy human individuals. Sequencing was performed with immunoSEQ multiplex PCR; in TCRdb, only in-frame clones are kept and a portion is missing. The data contain 2.3 million or so clones, approximately 93% of them singletons. Deletions cut 2 bases from V and 10 bases from J, with 14 bases between. The length of the CDR3 is 13 residues. Germline V lookup: CDR1 SGHTA, CDR2 FQGNSA. Sequencing input: naive CD4+ T cells from PBMCs. As to subset: CD45RA+ positively selected. The clonotype was recovered from a man aged 18 to 29 in good health. Some clones in this sample may be carry-over from other donors' samples. The gene calls are TRBV7-2 and TRBJ1-1, with D maybe TRBD1 (5 bases). This CDR3 is CASSLRSGRGAFF. CDR3 nucleotide sequence: TGTGCCAGCAGCTTACGGTCAGGGCGCGGAGCTTTCTTT.